Reported below is one T cell receptor (beta chain). The antigen remains unidentified. The CDR3 spans 14 residues. CDR1 and CDR2 from the germline V gene are KGHSH and LQKENI. V lost 2 bases to trimming and J lost 3 bases, with 10 bases between them. The data are from a study of post-analysis software for immune sequencing data. On the study more broadly: The cohort encompassed relapsing-remitting, secondary progressive and progressive-relapsing multiple sclerosis disease courses.

Unique molecular identifiers featured in each of the TCR beta cDNA libraries. TCRdb processed the PCR reads anew with MiXCR; each CDR3 protein has one entry. The sample lists roughly 600,000 distinct CDR3 sequences, around 40% occurring once. Broader study findings: A few TRBV segments occurring more often in patients than controls included TRBV5-6, TRBV5-1 and TRBV20-1. Controls significantly exceeded multiple sclerosis patients in normalized Chao1 diversity.

The origin of this receptor is a girl aged 5-17 years with multiple sclerosis. Sequenced: blood. The rearrangement uses TRBV18 and TRBJ2-5; D not resolved. The CDR3 coding sequence is TGTGCCAGCTCACCAAGGACGGAGAAAGAGACCCAGTACTTC. It specifies CASSPRTEKETQYF.